Included here is one T cell receptor (beta chain) sequence, with context. Amplification used 60 Vbeta primers and 13 Jbeta primers. Measured with immunoSEQ multiplex PCR; TCRdb has only the in-frame clones, and not every one. The sample lists about 200,000 clones; 80% to 85% were seen once. This sample is part of a study of cytomegalovirus exposure and HLA in healthy donors. V lost 2 bases, J lost 4 bases, and 8 bases lay in between. Germline assignment: CDR1 MNHEY and CDR2 SMNVEV (reference sequence). The length of the CDR3 is 13 residues. The chain employs TRBV27 and TRBJ1-1; weak D call: TRBD1 (5 bases). Input material: PBMCs. The sequence was obtained from a woman aged 35 to 49 in good health and CMV-seronegative. The CDR3 protein is CASSLKGSTEAFF. The CDR3 nucleotides are TGTGCCAGCAGTTTAAAGGGGTCCACTGAAGCTTTCTTT.